The rows below give T cell receptor beta chains drawn from one sample of a study of somatic mutations in cytotoxic T cells in rheumatoid arthritis. The data were produced by immunoSEQ multiplex PCR, yet TCRdb's version contains in-frame clones alone and is incomplete. Of 15,000 or so clones in the sample, approximately 82% are singletons; the top ten hold approximately 15%. Sequencing used CD8+ T cells sorted from blood. The receptors originated from a woman between 50 and 59 years old with rheumatoid arthritis. CDR3s include the opening cysteine and the closing phenylalanine or tryptophan. D genes are given only for firm matches. Some rows mark clone size as missing; the rest say once, few, many or name a class of expanded clone.

J	V	size	D	CDR3	DNA
TRBJ1-1	TRBV5-6	-	-	CASSLSGSSTEAFF	TGTGCCAGCAGCTTGTCAGGGTCGAGCACTGAAGCTTTCTTT
TRBJ1-1	TRBV28	-	-	CASSLLGRDTEAFF	TGTGCCAGCAGTTTATTAGGAAGAGACACTGAAGCTTTCTTT
TRBJ2-3	TRBV5-1	-	TRBD1	CASSPRQGFTDTQYF	TGCGCCAGCAGCCCCCGACAGGGTTTCACAGATACGCAGTATTTT
TRBJ1-5	TRBV27	-	-	CASSLGGASQPQHF	TGTGCCAGCAGTTTAGGGGGGGCAAGTCAGCCCCAGCATTTT
TRBJ2-3	TRBV7-9	-	TRBD1	CASIPGGVVQGTDTQYF	TGTGCCAGCATCCCAGGGGGCGTGGTTCAGGGCACAGATACGCAGTATTTT
TRBJ1-6	TRBV10-2	once	TRBD1	CASRGDSYYNSPLHF	TGCGCCAGCAGGGGGGACAGTTACTATAATTCACCCCTCCACTTT
TRBJ2-1	TRBV13	-	-	CASSSAHHEQFF	TGTGCCAGCAGCTCAGCTCATCATGAGCAGTTCTTC
TRBJ2-7	TRBV7-9	-	TRBD2	CASTHGTSGSWEQYF	TGTGCCAGCACACACGGGACTAGCGGGAGCTGGGAGCAGTACTTC
TRBJ1-3	TRBV28	-	-	CASTPTGTGNTIYF	TGTGCCAGCACTCCAACCGGGACTGGAAACACCATATATTTT
TRBJ2-7	TRBV10-3	few	-	CAIRQSNEQYF	TGTGCCATCAGACAATCTAACGAGCAGTACTTC
TRBJ1-4	TRBV6-1	-	-	CASSERVENEKLFF	TGTGCCAGCAGTGAAAGGGTGGAGAATGAAAAACTGTTTTTT
TRBJ1-2	TRBV4-3	-	TRBD1	CASSQGAGQGVYGYTF	TGCGCCAGCAGCCAAGGAGCGGGACAGGGGGTCTATGGCTACACCTTC
TRBJ2-7	TRBV4-3	-	-	CASSQARAGSWEQYF	TGCGCCAGCAGCCAAGCCCGGGCAGGGAGTTGGGAGCAGTACTTC
TRBJ2-7	TRBV27	once	-	CASSLSVGSSYEQYF	TGTGCCAGCAGTTTGAGCGTCGGGAGCTCCTACGAGCAGTACTTC
TRBJ2-7	TRBV27	-	TRBD2	CASSRTTSDEQYF	TGTGCCAGCAGCCGAACGACTAGCGACGAGCAGTACTTC
TRBJ1-1	TRBV30	few	-	CAWSVNRRNTEAFF	TGTGCCTGGAGTGTAAACAGGAGGAACACTGAAGCTTTCTTT
TRBJ1-2	TRBV5-6	-	TRBD1	CASSLGQGNGYTF	TGTGCCAGCAGCTTGGGACAGGGTAATGGCTACACCTTC
TRBJ1-4	TRBV15	once	-	CATSRSYAAGEKLFF	TGTGCCACGAGCAGGTCCTACGCGGCTGGCGAAAAACTGTTTTTT
TRBJ1-2	TRBV29-1	-	TRBD1	CSVEEGSTGGWGYTF	TGCAGCGTTGAAGAGGGATCTACAGGGGGTTGGGGCTACACCTTC
TRBJ1-1	TRBV11-2	-	-	CASSLGVFAEAFF	TGTGCCAGCAGCTTAGGAGTGTTTGCTGAAGCTTTCTTT
TRBJ2-7	TRBV28	-	-	CASSLVGGLDYEQYF	TGTGCCAGCAGTTTAGTTGGTGGGCTGGACTACGAGCAGTACTTC
TRBJ2-3	TRBV27	-	-	CASSRGGPDTQYF	TGTGCCAGCAGTCGGGGAGGACCAGATACGCAGTATTTT
TRBJ1-5	TRBV27	-	-	CASSLWGRGEGQPQHF	TGTGCCAGCAGTTTATGGGGCAGGGGAGAGGGTCAGCCCCAGCATTTT
TRBJ1-1	TRBV27	-	-	CASSSTGGGAFF	TGTGCCAGCAGTTCTACAGGTGGAGGGGCTTTCTTT
TRBJ2-7	TRBV6-6	-	-	CASKSYPAGTYEQYF	TGTGCCAGCAAGAGTTACCCCGCCGGGACCTACGAGCAGTACTTC
TRBJ1-4	TRBV29-1	few	-	CSYTTTSEKLFF	TGCAGCTATACTACAACTAGTGAAAAACTGTTTTTT